This T cell receptor (beta chain) was recorded in a study of blood T cell repertoires in COVID-19. Study-wide background: Samples of COVID-19 (acute and convalescent) were obtained from the United States, Italy and Spain.

Each participant's cohort was designated according to participant-reported clinical history. Before being deemed recovered, Cohort 3 donors had two negative PCRs, clearance, or symptom resolution. This CDR3 spans 15 amino acids. With 4 bases clipped from V and 0 bases from J, the junction kept 6 bases outside the gene matches. The germline gives CDR1 ENHRY, CDR2 SYGVKD. The method was immunoSEQ multiplex PCR; TCRdb's version includes in-frame clones alone and lacks a portion of them. The data show roughly 180,000 clones, with roughly 90% seen just once and around 2% held by the top ten. This receptor was identified in a woman aged 25-40 years who had recovered from COVID-19. The sequenced sample was PBMCs or T cells enriched from blood (not recorded which). This rearrangement joins TRBV10-3 to TRBJ2-7, with 7 bases identical to TRBD2. CDR3 loop: CAISGKTGGSYEQYF. In DNA form, the CDR3 reads TGTGCCATCAGTGGGAAGACGGGAGGCTCCTACGAGCAGTACTTC.